This TCR beta chain was captured by sequencing in a study of OX40 agonist ivuxolimab in advanced cancers. Study context: Eligibility admitted prior anti-PD-1, anti-PD-L1 or anti-CTLA-4 therapy; 30% to 40% had some. A partial response was reached by three patients: one with hepatocellular carcinoma and two with cutaneous melanoma.

The assay was immunoSEQ multiplex PCR, and TCRdb's table has in-frame clones only and misses some. Among more than 55,000 clones, roughly nine tenths were seen once, and the ten largest hold about 0.82%. With 6 bases removed from V and 0 bases from J, the gap between germline ends came to 10 bases. The CDR3 spans 14 residues. Germline CDR1 MNHEY, CDR2 SVGAGI. Autoimmune disease history or systemic immunosuppression meant exclusion. This clone was counted a single time. The V gene is TRBV6-5, the J gene TRBJ2-3; D uncertain. The receptor comes from an adult with an advanced solid tumor such as melanoma, head and neck, liver or kidney cancer. This specimen consisted of CD4+ or CD8+ T cells sorted from blood, obtained in a trial of the OX40 agonist ivuxolimab. The CDR3 loop reads CASRDLASTDTQYF. The CDR3, as DNA: TGTGCCAGCAGAGACCTGGCTAGCACAGATACGCAGTATTTT.